This T cell receptor beta chain was retrieved from a study of T cells after posttransplantation cyclophosphamide. General observations from the study: Recipient CMV seropositivity and CMV reactivation strongly tracked TRB clonality. TRB overlap between skin or GI tissue T cells and blood was limited. Donor CD8+ memory clones often dominated recipient blood repertoires at later times.

A marrow graft followed busulfan-fludarabine conditioning, with cyclophosphamide on days +3 and +4. As concerns this clone: Its matching antigen is unknown.

Profiling relied on immunoSEQ multiplex PCR, and the TCRdb table lists in-frame clones only, not all of them. The data contain roughly 9,900 clones, roughly nine tenths of them seen just once; the ten biggest clones take up 27%. Trimming removed 0 bases from V and 4 bases from J, with 6 bases in between. This CDR3 spans 13 amino acids. Germline lookup yields CDR1 SGHNT and CDR2 YYREEE (reference sequence). This receptor was obtained from a male patient younger than 45 who received an allogeneic stem cell transplant from a related donor, was CMV-positive, and had acute GVHD only. Some of the T cells may derive from the graft donor. The genes are TRBV5-4 and TRBJ2-3, with D unclear. Sequencing was performed on CD4+ T cells sorted from PBMCs, taken after allogeneic stem cell transplant with posttransplant cyclophosphamide. The CDR3 DNA is TGTGCCAGCAGCTTGGGTCGGTCAGATACGCAGTATTTT. Its translation: CASSLGRSDTQYF.